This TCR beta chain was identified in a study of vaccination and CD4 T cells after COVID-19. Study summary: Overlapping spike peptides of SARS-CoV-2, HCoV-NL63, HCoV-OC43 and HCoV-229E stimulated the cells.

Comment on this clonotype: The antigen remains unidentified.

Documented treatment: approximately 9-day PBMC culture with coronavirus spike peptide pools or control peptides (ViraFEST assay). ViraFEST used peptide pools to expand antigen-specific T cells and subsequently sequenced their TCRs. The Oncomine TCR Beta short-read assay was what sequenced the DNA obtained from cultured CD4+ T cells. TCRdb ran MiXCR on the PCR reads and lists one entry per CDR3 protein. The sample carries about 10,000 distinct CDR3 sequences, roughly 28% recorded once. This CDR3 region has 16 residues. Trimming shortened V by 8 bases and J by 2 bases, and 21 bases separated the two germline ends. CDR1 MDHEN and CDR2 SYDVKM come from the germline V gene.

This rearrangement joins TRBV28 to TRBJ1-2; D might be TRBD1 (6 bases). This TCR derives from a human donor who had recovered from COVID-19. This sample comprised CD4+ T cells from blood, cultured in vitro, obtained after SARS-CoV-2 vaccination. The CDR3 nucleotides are TGTGCCAGCCGCCAGGCTGATAGAACAGGGAACTATGGCTACACCTTC. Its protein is CASRQADRTGNYGYTF.